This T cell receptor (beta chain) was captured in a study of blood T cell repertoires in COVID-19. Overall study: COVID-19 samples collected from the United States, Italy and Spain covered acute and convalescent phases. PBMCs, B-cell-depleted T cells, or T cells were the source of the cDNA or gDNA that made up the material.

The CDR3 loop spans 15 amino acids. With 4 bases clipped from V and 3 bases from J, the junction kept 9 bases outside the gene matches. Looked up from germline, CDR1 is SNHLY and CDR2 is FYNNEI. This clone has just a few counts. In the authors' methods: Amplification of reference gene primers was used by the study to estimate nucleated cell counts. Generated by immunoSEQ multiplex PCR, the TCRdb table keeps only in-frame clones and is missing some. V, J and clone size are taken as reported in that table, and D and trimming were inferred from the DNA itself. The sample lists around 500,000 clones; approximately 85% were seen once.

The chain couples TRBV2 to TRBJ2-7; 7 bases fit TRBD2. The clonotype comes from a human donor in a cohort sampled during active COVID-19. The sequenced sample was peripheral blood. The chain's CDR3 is CASSAVGTSDYEQYF. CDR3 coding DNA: TGTGCCAGCAGTGCCGTTGGTACTAGCGACTACGAGCAGTACTTC.